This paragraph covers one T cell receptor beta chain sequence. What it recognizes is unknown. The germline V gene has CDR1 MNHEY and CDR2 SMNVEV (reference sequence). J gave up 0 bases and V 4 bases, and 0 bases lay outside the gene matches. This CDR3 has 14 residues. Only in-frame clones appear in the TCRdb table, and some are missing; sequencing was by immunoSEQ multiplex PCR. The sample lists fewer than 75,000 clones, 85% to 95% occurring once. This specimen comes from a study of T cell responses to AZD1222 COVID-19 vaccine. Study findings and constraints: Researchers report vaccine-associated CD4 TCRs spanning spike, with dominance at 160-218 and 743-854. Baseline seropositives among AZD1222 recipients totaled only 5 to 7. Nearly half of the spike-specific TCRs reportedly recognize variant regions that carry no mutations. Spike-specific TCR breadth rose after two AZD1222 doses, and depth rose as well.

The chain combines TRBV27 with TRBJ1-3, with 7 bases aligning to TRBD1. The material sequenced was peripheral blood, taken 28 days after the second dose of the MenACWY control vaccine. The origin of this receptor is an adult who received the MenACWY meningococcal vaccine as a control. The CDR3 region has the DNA TGTGCCAGCAGTTCAGGGGGCTCTGGAAACACCATATATTTT. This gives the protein CASSSGGSGNTIYF.